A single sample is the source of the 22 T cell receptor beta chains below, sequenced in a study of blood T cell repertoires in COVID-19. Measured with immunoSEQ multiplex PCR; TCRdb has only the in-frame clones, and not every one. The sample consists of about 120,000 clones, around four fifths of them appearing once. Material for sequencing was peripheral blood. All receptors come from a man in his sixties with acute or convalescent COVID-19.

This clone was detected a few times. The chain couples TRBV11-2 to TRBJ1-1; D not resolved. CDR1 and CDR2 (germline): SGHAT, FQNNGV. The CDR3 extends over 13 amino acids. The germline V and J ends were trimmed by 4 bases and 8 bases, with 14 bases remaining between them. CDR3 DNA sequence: TGTGCCAGCAGCTCCCCGGGATACATGGAAGCTTTCTTT. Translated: CASSSPGYMEAFF.

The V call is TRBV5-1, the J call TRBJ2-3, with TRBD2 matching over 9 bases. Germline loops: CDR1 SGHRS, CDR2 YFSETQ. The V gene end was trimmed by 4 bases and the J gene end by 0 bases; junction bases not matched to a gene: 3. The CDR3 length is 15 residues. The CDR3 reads CASSGLALSTDTQYF. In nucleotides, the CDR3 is TGCGCCAGCAGCGGACTAGCGCTGAGCACAGATACGCAGTATTTT.

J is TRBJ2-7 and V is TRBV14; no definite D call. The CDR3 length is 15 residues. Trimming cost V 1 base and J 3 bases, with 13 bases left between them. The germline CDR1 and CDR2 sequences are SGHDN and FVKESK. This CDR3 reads CASSQVGEGDYEQYF. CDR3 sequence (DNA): TGTGCCAGCAGCCAAGTCGGAGAAGGCGACTACGAGCAGTACTTC.

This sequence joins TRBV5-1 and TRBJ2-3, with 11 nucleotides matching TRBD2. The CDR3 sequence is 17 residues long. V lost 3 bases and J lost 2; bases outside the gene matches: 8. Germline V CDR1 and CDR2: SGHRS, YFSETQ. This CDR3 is CASSWDSGRAPTDTQYF. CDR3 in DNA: TGCGCCAGCAGCTGGGATAGCGGGAGGGCCCCCACAGATACGCAGTATTTT.

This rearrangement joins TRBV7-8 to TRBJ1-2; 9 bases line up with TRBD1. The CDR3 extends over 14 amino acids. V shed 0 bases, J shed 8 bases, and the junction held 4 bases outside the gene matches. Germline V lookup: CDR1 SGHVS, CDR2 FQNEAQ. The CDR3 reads CASSLARTGEGYTF. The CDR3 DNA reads TGTGCCAGCAGCTTAGCGCGGACAGGGGAAGGCTACACCTTC.

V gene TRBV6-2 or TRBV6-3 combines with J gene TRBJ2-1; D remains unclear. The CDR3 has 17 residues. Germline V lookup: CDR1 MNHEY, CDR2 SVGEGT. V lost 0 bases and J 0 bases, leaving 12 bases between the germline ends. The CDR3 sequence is CASSYSTHRSSYNEQFF. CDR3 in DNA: TGTGCCAGCAGTTACTCGACCCACAGAAGCTCCTACAATGAGCAGTTCTTC.

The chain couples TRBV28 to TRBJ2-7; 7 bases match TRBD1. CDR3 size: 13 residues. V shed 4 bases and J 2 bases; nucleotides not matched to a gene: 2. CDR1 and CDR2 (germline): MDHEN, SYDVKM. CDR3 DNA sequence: TGTGCCAGCAGTTGGGACAGTGCCTACGAGCAGTACTTC. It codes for CASSWDSAYEQYF.

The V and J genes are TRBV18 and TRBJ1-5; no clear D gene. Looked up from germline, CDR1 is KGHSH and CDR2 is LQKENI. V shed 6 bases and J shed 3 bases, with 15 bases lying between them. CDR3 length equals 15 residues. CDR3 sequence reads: CASSPGMPINQPQHF. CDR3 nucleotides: TGTGCCAGCTCCCCCGGGATGCCGATCAATCAGCCCCAGCATTTT.

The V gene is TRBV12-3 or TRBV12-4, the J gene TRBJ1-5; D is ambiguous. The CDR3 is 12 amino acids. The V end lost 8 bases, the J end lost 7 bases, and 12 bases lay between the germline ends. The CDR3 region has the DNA TGTGCCAGCTTGCGGAGCGGGCAGCCCCAGCATTTT. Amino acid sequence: CASLRSGQPQHF.

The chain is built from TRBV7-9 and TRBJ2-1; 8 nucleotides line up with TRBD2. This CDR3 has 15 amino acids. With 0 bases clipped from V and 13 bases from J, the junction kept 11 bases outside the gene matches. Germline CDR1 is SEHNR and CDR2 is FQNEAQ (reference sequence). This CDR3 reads CASSLAVAGLGVQFF. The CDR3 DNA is TGTGCCAGCAGCTTAGCAGTAGCGGGGTTGGGAGTTCAGTTCTTC.

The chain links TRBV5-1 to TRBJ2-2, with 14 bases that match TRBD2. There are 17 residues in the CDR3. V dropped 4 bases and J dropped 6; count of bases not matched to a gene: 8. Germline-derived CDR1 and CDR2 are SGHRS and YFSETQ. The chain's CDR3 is CASSRLAGGPGAGELFF. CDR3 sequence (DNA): TGCGCCAGCAGCCGACTAGCGGGAGGGCCCGGGGCCGGGGAGCTGTTTTTT.

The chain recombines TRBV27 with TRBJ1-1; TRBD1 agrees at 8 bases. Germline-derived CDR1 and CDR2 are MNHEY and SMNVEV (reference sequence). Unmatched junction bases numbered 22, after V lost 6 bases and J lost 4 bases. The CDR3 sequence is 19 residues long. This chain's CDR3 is CASRTLVGAGGLDSTEAFF. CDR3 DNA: TGTGCCAGCAGGACCCTCGTGGGGGCAGGGGGCTTGGATAGCACTGAAGCTTTCTTT.

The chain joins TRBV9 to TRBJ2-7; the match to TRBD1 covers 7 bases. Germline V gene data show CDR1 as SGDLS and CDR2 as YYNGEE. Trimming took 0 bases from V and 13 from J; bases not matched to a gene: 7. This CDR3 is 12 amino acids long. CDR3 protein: CASSVGTGPAYF. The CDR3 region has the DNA TGTGCCAGCAGCGTAGGGACAGGTCCAGCATACTTC.

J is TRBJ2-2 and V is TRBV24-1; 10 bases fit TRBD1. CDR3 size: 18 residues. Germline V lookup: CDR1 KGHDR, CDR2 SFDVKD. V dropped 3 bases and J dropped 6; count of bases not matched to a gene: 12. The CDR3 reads CATSDPRQGTGDPGELFF. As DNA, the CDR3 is TGTGCCACCAGTGATCCCAGACAAGGGACAGGGGACCCCGGGGAGCTGTTTTTT.

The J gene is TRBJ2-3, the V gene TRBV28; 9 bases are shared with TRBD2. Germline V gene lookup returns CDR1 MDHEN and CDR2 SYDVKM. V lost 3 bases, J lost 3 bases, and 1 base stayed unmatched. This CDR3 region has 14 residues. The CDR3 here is CASSFAGGTDTQYF. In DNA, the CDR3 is TGTGCCAGCAGTTTTGCGGGAGGGACAGATACGCAGTATTTT.

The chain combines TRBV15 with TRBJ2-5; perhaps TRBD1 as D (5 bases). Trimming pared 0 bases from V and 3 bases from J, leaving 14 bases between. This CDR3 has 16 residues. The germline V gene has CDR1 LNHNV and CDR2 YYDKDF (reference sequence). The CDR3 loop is CATSREGLGQEETQYF. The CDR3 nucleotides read TGTGCCACCAGCAGAGAGGGTTTGGGGCAGGAAGAGACCCAGTACTTC. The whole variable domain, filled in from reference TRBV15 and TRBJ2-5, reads DAMVIQNPRYQVTQFGKPVTLSCSQTLNHNVMYWYQQKSSQAPKLLFHYYDKDFNNEADTPDNFQSRRPNTSFCFLDIRSPGLGDTAMYLCATSREGLGQEETQYFGPGTRLLVL.

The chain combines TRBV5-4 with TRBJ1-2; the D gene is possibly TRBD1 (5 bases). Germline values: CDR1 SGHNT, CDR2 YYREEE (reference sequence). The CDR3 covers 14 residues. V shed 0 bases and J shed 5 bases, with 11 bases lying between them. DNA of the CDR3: TGTGCCAGCAGCTTGGAGGCAGGGAGGTATGGCTACACCTTC. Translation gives CASSLEAGRYGYTF.

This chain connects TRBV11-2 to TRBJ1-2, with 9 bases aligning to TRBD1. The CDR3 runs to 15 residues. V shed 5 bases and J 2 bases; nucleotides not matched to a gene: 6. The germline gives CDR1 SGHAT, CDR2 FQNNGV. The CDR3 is CASSQGGQGNYGYTF. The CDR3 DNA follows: TGTGCCAGCAGCCAGGGGGGACAGGGAAACTATGGCTACACCTTC.

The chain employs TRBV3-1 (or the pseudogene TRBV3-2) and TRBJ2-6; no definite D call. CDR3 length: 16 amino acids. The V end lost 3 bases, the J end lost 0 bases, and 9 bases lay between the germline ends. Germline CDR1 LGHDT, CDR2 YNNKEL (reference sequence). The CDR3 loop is CASSQAYSSGANVLTF. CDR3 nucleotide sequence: TGTGCCAGCAGCCAGGCCTACAGCTCTGGGGCCAACGTCCTGACTTTC.

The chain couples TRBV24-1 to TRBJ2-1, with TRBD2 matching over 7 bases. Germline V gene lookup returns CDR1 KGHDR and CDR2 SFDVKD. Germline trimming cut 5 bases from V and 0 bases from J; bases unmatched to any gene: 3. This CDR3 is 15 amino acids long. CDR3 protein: CATSGGGSSYNEQFF. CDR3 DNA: TGTGCCACCAGTGGGGGCGGGAGCTCCTACAATGAGCAGTTCTTC.

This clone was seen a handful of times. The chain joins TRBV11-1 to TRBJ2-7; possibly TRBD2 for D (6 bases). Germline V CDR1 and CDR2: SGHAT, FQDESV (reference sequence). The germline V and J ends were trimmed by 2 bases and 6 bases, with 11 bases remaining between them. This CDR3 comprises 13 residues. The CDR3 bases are TGTGCCAGCAGCTTATGGGACTTTCGCGAGCAGTACTTC. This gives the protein CASSLWDFREQYF. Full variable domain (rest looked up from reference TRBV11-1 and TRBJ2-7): EAEVAQSPRYKITEKSQAVAFWCDPISGHATLYWYRQILGQGPELLVQFQDESVVDDSQLPKDRFSAERLKGVDSTLKIQPAELGDSAMYLCASSLWDFREQYFGPGTRLTVT.

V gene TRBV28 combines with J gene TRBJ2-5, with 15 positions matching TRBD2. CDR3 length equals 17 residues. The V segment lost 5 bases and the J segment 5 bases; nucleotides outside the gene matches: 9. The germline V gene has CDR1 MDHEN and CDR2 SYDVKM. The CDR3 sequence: CASSVWTSGRAGETQYF. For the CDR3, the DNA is TGTGCCAGCAGTGTGTGGACTAGCGGGAGGGCGGGGGAGACCCAGTACTTC.